Listed here is a single TCR beta chain. V lost 6 bases and J 5 bases, leaving 16 bases between the germline ends. The CDR3 extends over 14 amino acids. CDR1 MNHNY and CDR2 SVGAGI come from the germline V gene (reference sequence). The source of the sample is a study of blood T cell repertoires in COVID-19. Only in-frame clones appear in the TCRdb table, and some are missing; sequencing was by immunoSEQ multiplex PCR. The top ten clones hold just over 6% of a sample with 140,000 to 150,000 clones, around 82% of them seen once. Two negative PCRs, clearance, or symptom resolution characterized the recovered Cohort 3 donors.

The receptor was derived from a woman in her forties or fifties who had recovered from COVID-19. The sequencing input was PBMCs or T cells enriched from blood (not recorded which). The rearrangement uses TRBV6-6 and TRBJ2-5, with a possible D match to TRBD1 (5 bases). The CDR3 region is CASSPRRGEETQYF. CDR3 DNA: TGTGCCAGCAGCCCCCGTAGGGGCGAGGAGACCCAGTACTTC.